The sample holds a few counts of the clone carrying this TCR beta chain. Patients of the Seattle cohort, enrolled during active infection, were followed longitudinally. The data were obtained in a study of blood T cell repertoires in COVID-19. Study information: Both acute and convalescent COVID-19 samples were obtained from the United States, Italy and Spain.

CDR3 size: 16 residues. Looked up from germline, CDR1 is SEHNR and CDR2 is FQNEAQ (reference sequence). V lost 2 bases and J lost 4; bases outside the gene matches: 6. TCRdb's table, derived via immunoSEQ multiplex PCR, lists solely in-frame clones and lacks some. The table has about 200,000 clones, 85% to 90% seen once. The chain links TRBV7-9 to TRBJ2-2; 8 positions match TRBD1. Sequencing used peripheral blood. The origin of this receptor is a woman aged 45 to 65 with COVID-19, enrolled during active disease. Written as DNA, the CDR3 is TGTGCCAGCAGCTTACGACAGGGGTATACCACCGGGGAGCTGTTTTTT. The encoded protein is CASSLRQGYTTGELFF.